The text below deals with one T cell receptor (beta chain). The record originates from a study of blood T cell repertoires in COVID-19. Study summary: Material from acute and convalescent COVID-19 was sourced from the United States, Italy and Spain. Nucleic acid was either cDNA or gDNA, and it came from T cells, B-cell-depleted T cells, or PBMCs.

In the original workflow: By means of reference gene primer amplification, nucleated cell counts were estimated. Here immunoSEQ multiplex PCR was the method, and the copy in TCRdb shows in-frame clones only, minus some. V and J calls and clone size come straight from that table; D and trimming were deduced from the DNA. Here the sample spans roughly 230,000 clones, 80% to 90% being singletons. J was trimmed by 4 bases and V by 4 bases; bases with no gene match: 10. CDR3 length equals 16 residues. This sequence joins TRBV5-3 and TRBJ2-1; 8 bases map to TRBD2. TRBV5-3 is annotated as an ORF whose role is uncertain. The sequenced material came from peripheral blood. This sequence was found in a man aged 40-49 years with acute or convalescent COVID-19. The CDR3 DNA reads TGTGCCAGAAGCCCCGGTGGCCAGCGGGGGTACAATGAGCAGTTCTTC. Translating gives CARSPGGQRGYNEQFF.